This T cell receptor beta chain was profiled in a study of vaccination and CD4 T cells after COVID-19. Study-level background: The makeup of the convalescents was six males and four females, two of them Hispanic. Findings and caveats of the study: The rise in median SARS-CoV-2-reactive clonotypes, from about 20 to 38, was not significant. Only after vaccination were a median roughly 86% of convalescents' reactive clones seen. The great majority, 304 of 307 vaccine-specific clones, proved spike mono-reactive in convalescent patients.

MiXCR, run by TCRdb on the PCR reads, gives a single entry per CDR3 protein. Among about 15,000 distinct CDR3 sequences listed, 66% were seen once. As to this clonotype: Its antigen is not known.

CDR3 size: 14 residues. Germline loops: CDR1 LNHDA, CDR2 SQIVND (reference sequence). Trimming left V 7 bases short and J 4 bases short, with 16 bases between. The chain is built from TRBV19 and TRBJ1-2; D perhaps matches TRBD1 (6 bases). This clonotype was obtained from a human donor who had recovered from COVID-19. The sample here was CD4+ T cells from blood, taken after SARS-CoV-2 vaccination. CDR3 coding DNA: TGTGCCAGTAACGGGGGGCACCTCTTCTATGGCTACACCTTC. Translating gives CASNGGHLFYGYTF.